This TCR beta chain was captured by sequencing in a study of shared clonotypes between healthy human individuals (dated by TCRdb to the early 2020s). Study-level background: A couple of women and a few men aged 18 to 49 years were included in the cohort. Libraries were prepared and TCR repertoires were sequenced by different laboratories using diverse techniques, in order to increase sequencing depth and limit assay-specific biases. Each donor's leukapheresis produced roughly between about 0.85 and 10 billion PBMCs. The study deeply sequenced blood TCR repertoires of several healthy adults to estimate repertoire size and the extent of clonotype sharing between individuals. Per donor, three plates each were used for CD4 naive and CD4 memory, two for CD8 naive, and one for CD8 memory. The paper's findings and limits, for the study overall: Based on pairwise subsampling, the degree of clonotype sharing among donors was expected to be affected by sequencing depth. Larger estimated clonotype richness was generally found for naive subsets than for memory subsets. Across a few donors, approximately 4.9% of naive CD4, over 3% of naive CD8, 2.3% of memory CD4, and around 0.4% of memory CD8 clonotypes were shared. Sampling was limited to blood, and TCR repertoires in tissue likely differ from TCR repertoires in blood. Incomplete sequencing was indicated by rarefaction of sorted-subset datasets, despite the large sequencing depth. The genetic and exposure-history diversity represented was limited by the small number of donors. Higher generation probabilities were observed for clonotypes shared by all four sorted-subset donors than for non-shared clonotypes.

About this clone: Its antigen is unknown. Base-call qualities are not available, and no considerably larger clone is one nucleotide away.

Donors were healthy HIV-negative adults with no recently reported acute infections or vaccinations. Every donor was a Caucasian adult living in Nashville, Tennessee, USA. CD4+ T cells were enriched by magnetic negative selection; naive cells were then positively selected on CD45RA, and the negative fraction formed the memory subset. Blood was obtained by leukapheresis, after which PBMCs were separated by Ficoll-Histopaque density gradient centrifugation and cryopreserved in liquid nitrogen vapor phase. Purity and quantity of every magnetically sorted T cell population were checked by analytical flow cytometry. Genomic DNA was isolated from each sorted fraction and quantified by UV absorbance on a Nanodrop 2000c. Relative to germline, V is missing 4 bases and J is missing 6 bases, with 5 bases of the junction outside any gene match. Reading from cysteine to phenylalanine, the CDR3 counts 15 amino acids. The read is trimmed to its CDR3 DNA, 45 bases read in frame from base 1. CDR1 SGHRS and CDR2 YFSETQ are derived from the germline V gene.

Using the deep immunoSEQ assay, multiplex PCR amplified TCR CDR3 regions from genomic DNA. For each cell subset, the extracted genomic DNA was distributed evenly across all wells of several immunoSEQ 96-well plates, and each plate served as one replicate. For sorted subsets, about 200 ng genomic DNA, equal to tens of thousands of T cell genomes, was loaded into each replicate PCR. Purified libraries were quantified with a Qubit 3.0 fluorometer, sized on a Bioanalyzer 2100, and re-quantified with the KAPA Library Quantification kit. Every immunoSEQ 96-well plate was sequenced on a dedicated single-read 150-cycle Illumina NextSeq 550 flow cell. The original methods were these. The immunoSEQ output contained only junctional sequences without quality scores, so filtering could not match that applied to full-length reads. To assign V/J genes and CDR3, sequences were annotated using PyIR, a Python wrapper for IgBLAST v1.9, with IMGT germline references. Reads were removed for weak V/J assignments (E-value above 1e-6), missing CDR3, stop codons, out-of-frame junctions, or ambiguous translated residues. A V3J clonotype was defined by an identical inferred V gene, J gene, and CDR3 amino acid sequence. Percentage overlap between repertoires was computed as shared unique clonotypes divided by the size of the smaller repertoire. Repertoire richness was assessed with RTK rarefaction, the Chao1 estimator, and Recon v2.1 estimates of unobserved clonotypes. For all TCRbeta clonotypes obtained by the gDNA method from a handful of donors, generation probabilities were computed with OLGA. What TCRdb holds here is the immuneACCESS table cut down to in-frame rearrangements. Part of the clones is not present; checked against another copy, under half of the missing clones reflect an unresolved V gene, and the others are unexplained. Clone size and V and J calls were adopted from that table, with D and trimming inferred from the DNA. The sample yields about 1.5 million clones; 95% to 99% were counted once. The ten largest clones capture less than 0.55% of the sample.

The sample was naive CD4+ T cells sorted from blood. The cell subset or site label for this specimen denotes: CD45RA+ positively selected. The rearrangement combines TRBV5-1 with TRBJ2-7, with TRBD2 matching 15 junction bases. The TCR comes from a man younger than 45 in good health. For the CDR3, the sequence is CASSVSGLAGGEQYF. In nucleotide form, the sequence is TGCGCCAGCAGCGTGTCGGGACTAGCGGGAGGCGAGCAGTACTTC.